This entry lists 29 T cell receptor beta chains sequenced from one sample in a study of control samples from healthy donors and cancer patients. Profiled with immunoSEQ multiplex PCR; TCRdb holds only in-frame clones, not every one. The sample has over 75,000 clones; roughly nine tenths are singletons. Sequenced sample: blood. The receptors were gathered from a man between 25 and 39 years old in good health.

The chain carries TRBV29-1 and TRBJ1-1, with no clear D. Trimming removed 4 bases from V and 0 bases from J, with 15 bases in between. The length of the CDR3 is 15 residues. Germline V lookup: CDR1 SQVTM, CDR2 ANQGSEA. The DNA for the CDR3 is TGCAGCGTTGTAATCGGGAGACCCATGAACACTGAAGCTTTCTTT. Translating gives CSVVIGRPMNTEAFF.

The genes are TRBV5-1 and TRBJ2-5; D tentatively reads TRBD1 or TRBD2 (5 bases each). V lost 4 bases and J lost 5, with 12 bases in between. The CDR3 loop spans 13 amino acids. CDR1 is SGHRS and CDR2 is YFSETQ in the germline V gene. CDR3 coding DNA: TGCGCCAGCAGCATCGGGGCCTCGGAGACCCAGTACTTC. It encodes CASSIGASETQYF. Variable domain in full (rest from reference TRBV5-1 and TRBJ2-5): KAGVTQTPRYLIKTRGQQVTLSCSPISGHRSVSWYQQTPGQGLQFLFEYFSETQRNKGNFPGRFSGRQFSNSRSEMNVSTLELGDSALYLCASSIGASETQYFGPGTRLLVL.

This chain connects TRBV7-8 to TRBJ2-5, with a weak D call TRBD2 (7 bases). V gave up 4 bases and J gave up 4 bases, with 16 bases separating them. This CDR3 is 15 amino acids long. From germline, CDR1 is SGHVS and CDR2 FQNEAQ. The CDR3 DNA is TGTGCCAGCAGCTGGGGAGGGGGGGCCGGAGAGACCCAGTACTTC. It is translated as CASSWGGGAGETQYF.

About this clone itself: At one end the junction does not follow the germline gene, possibly because of a read error. The rearrangement joins TRBV19 to TRBJ2-5; 9 positions agree with TRBD2. Looked up from germline, CDR1 is LNHDA and CDR2 is SQIVND (reference sequence). CDR3 length equals 15 residues. CDR3 sequence reads: CAISIWAGGQETQYF. Here the CDR3 DNA reads TGTGCCATTAGTATCTGGGCGGGAGGGCAAGAGACCCAGTACTTC. Combining the CDR3 with reference TRBV19 and TRBJ2-5 gives the whole variable domain DGGITQSPKYLFRKEGQNVTLSCEQNLNHDAMYWYRQDPGQGLRLIYYSQIVNDFQKGDIAEGYSVSREKKESFPLTVTSAQKNPTAFYLCAISIWAGGQETQYFGPGTRLLVL.

The gene calls are TRBV28 and TRBJ1-2; TRBD1 matches at 9 bases. Germline lookup yields CDR1 MDHEN and CDR2 SYDVKM. The CDR3 extends over 17 amino acids. Germline trimming cut 6 bases from V and 4 bases from J; bases unmatched to any gene: 15. Here the CDR3 DNA reads TGTGCCAGCAGCCAGAGCTCCTCGACAGGGGGGACCTATGGCTACACCTTC. Residues: CASSQSSSTGGTYGYTF.

This chain joins TRBV5-1 and TRBJ2-5, with D tentatively TRBD1 (6 bases). CDR1 SGHRS and CDR2 YFSETQ come from the germline V gene. The ends were cut back, 0 bases at V and 5 bases at J, with 8 bases in the middle. The CDR3 extends over 13 amino acids. CDR3 sequence reads: CASSLAGGETQYF. The CDR3 DNA reads TGCGCCAGCAGCTTGGCTGGGGGCGAGACCCAGTACTTC.

This chain uses TRBV2 with TRBJ2-7; no clear D gene. Per the germline V gene, CDR1 is SNHLY and CDR2 is FYNNEI. The CDR3 extends over 10 amino acids. The V end was cut by 6 bases, the J end by 3 bases, with 3 bases between. The CDR3 DNA follows: TGTGCCAGCAGAAACTACGAGCAGTACTTC. It is translated as CASRNYEQYF.

The V call is TRBV3-1 (or the pseudogene TRBV3-2), the J call TRBJ1-1; tentative D call: TRBD1 (5 bases). Germline loops: CDR1 LGHDT, CDR2 YNNKEL (reference sequence). CDR3 length: 11 amino acids. V gave up 6 bases and J gave up 10 bases, with 12 bases separating them. The CDR3 DNA reads as TGTGCCAGCAGGGCCGGACACGGAGCTTTCTTT. It codes for CASRAGHGAFF.

The gene calls are TRBV23-1 and TRBJ2-1; D unclear. TRBV23-1 falls under the ORF class, with uncertain function. V lost 2 bases and J 15 bases, leaving 2 bases between the germline ends. The CDR3 extends over 8 amino acids. The CDR3: CASSQRFF. CDR3 in DNA: TGCGCCAGCAGTCAACGGTTCTTC.

The chain recombines TRBV24-1 with TRBJ2-1; D may be TRBD2 (6 bases). The V and J ends lost 4 bases and 0 bases respectively, with 12 bases between them. The CDR3 consists of 16 residues. Per the germline V gene, CDR1 is KGHDR and CDR2 is SFDVKD. In nucleotides, the CDR3 is TGTGCCACCAGTGAGTGGGACTGGAGCTCCTACAATGAGCAGTTCTTC. Amino acids: CATSEWDWSSYNEQFF.

The chain has TRBV24-1 and TRBJ1-1, with D hard to call. Germline V gene sequence: CDR1 KGHDR, CDR2 SFDVKD. This CDR3 is built from 13 residues. With 1 base removed from V and 6 bases from J, the gap between germline ends came to 8 bases. The CDR3 region is CATSDFSGAEAFF. As DNA, the CDR3 is TGTGCCACCAGTGATTTTTCTGGGGCTGAAGCTTTCTTT.

The rearrangement links TRBV6-5 to TRBJ2-1; 9 nucleotides agree with TRBD2. The length of the CDR3 is 15 residues. In germline, CDR1 is MNHEY, CDR2 SVGAGI. With 2 bases clipped from V and 3 bases from J, the junction kept 2 bases outside the gene matches. The CDR3 coding sequence is TGTGCCAGCAGTTACGGTAGCGGGGGCTACAATGAGCAGTTCTTC. This sequence encodes CASSYGSGGYNEQFF.

The rearrangement links TRBV27 to TRBJ1-5; D is uncertain. Trimming took 6 bases from V and 3 from J, leaving 9 bases between them. The CDR3 spans 13 residues. The germline CDR1 and CDR2 sequences are MNHEY and SMNVEV (reference sequence). The CDR3 DNA is TGTGCCAGCAGCCCGAGACCCAATCAGCCCCAGCATTTT. It encodes CASSPRPNQPQHF.

The chain recombines TRBV30 with TRBJ2-7, with D unresolved. The CDR3 sequence is 15 residues long. In germline, CDR1 is GTSNPN, CDR2 SVGIG (reference sequence). Trimming took 0 bases from V and 2 from J, leaving 14 bases between them. The chain's CDR3 is CAWSVRGSHPYEQYF. The CDR3 coding sequence is TGTGCCTGGAGTGTACGCGGATCTCACCCCTACGAGCAGTACTTC.

This chain connects TRBV19 to TRBJ2-4; no clear D. This CDR3 contains 15 residues. V dropped 6 bases and J dropped 1 base, with 13 bases sitting between them. Per germline, CDR1 LNHDA and CDR2 SQIVND (reference sequence). This chain's CDR3 is CASSTVTVAKNIQYF. The DNA for the CDR3 is TGTGCCAGTAGCACCGTTACAGTTGCCAAAAACATTCAGTACTTC.

V is TRBV6-4 and J is TRBJ1-4; D is unresolved. The CDR3 loop spans 17 amino acids. V gave up 7 bases and J gave up 0 bases, with 18 bases separating them. Germline-derived CDR1 and CDR2 are MRHNA and SNTAGT. Here the CDR3 reads CASKIFPQPATNEKLFF. The CDR3 DNA sequence: TGTGCCAGCAAAATCTTTCCACAGCCTGCAACTAATGAAAAACTGTTTTTT.

The CDR3 loop reads CASSVLTGTEAFF. CDR3 sequence (DNA): TGTGCCAGCAGCGTATTGACCGGGACTGAAGCTTTCTTT. The rearrangement uses TRBV9 and TRBJ1-1, with D unclear. The germline gives CDR1 SGDLS, CDR2 YYNGEE. This CDR3 has 13 residues. Trimming cost V 1 base and J 5 bases, with 9 bases left between them. Complete variable domain (other parts from reference TRBV9 and TRBJ1-1): DSGVTQTPKHLITATGQRVTLRCSPRSGDLSVYWYQQSLDQGLQFLIQYYNGEERAKGNILERFSAQQFPDLHSELNLSSLELGDSALYFCASSVLTGTEAFFGQGTRLTVV.

The chain has TRBV12-3 or TRBV12-4 and TRBJ1-2; D not certain. The CDR3 extends over 12 amino acids. V was pared by 6 bases and J by 8 bases, with 13 bases between. CDR3 DNA sequence: TGTGCCAGCAGAGGCCCAGGAGGAGGCTACACCTTC. It specifies CASRGPGGGYTF.

The chain links TRBV11-2 to TRBJ2-7; 11 nucleotides align to TRBD2. The germline V gene encodes CDR1 SGHAT and CDR2 FQNNGV. V lost 0 bases and J lost 3; bases outside the gene matches: 4. CDR3 length: 16 amino acids. The CDR3 DNA sequence: TGTGCCAGCAGCTTAGACCCTAGCGGGAGGTTCTACGAGCAGTACTTC. Its translation: CASSLDPSGRFYEQYF.

The CDR3 reads CASSSLTGYGGYTF. CDR3 nucleotides: TGTGCCAGCAGCTCTTTGACAGGGTACGGCGGCTACACCTTC. The rearrangement uses TRBV5-5 and TRBJ1-2; 7 bases fit TRBD1. The germline CDR1 and CDR2 sequences are SGHKS and YYEKEE (reference sequence). CDR3 length equals 14 residues. V dropped 3 bases and J dropped 8; count of bases not matched to a gene: 10.

J is TRBJ2-4 and V is TRBV24-1; no clear D gene. Deletions cut 3 bases from V and 7 bases from J, with 12 bases between. From germline, CDR1 is KGHDR and CDR2 SFDVKD. The CDR3 length is 14 residues. The CDR3 coding sequence is TGTGCCACCAGTGATCAGTCTTATGCGAACATTCAGTACTTC. Its translation is CATSDQSYANIQYF.

V and J are TRBV7-6 and TRBJ2-1; D unclear. V was cut by 5 bases and J by 0 bases, with 11 bases left in between. The CDR3 length is 15 residues. CDR1 is SGHVS and CDR2 is FNYEAQ in the germline V gene. CDR3 coding DNA: TGTGCCAGCAGCCGCGACGGTAGCTCCTACAATGAGCAGTTCTTC. This encodes CASSRDGSSYNEQFF.

This sequence joins TRBV5-1 and TRBJ1-1; D call uncertain. Germline assignment: CDR1 SGHRS and CDR2 YFSETQ. The CDR3 is 12 amino acids. The V and J ends lost 6 bases and 7 bases respectively, with 13 bases between them. The CDR3 DNA reads as TGCGCCAGCACCTCGGGGAAACTTGAAGCTTTCTTT. Translated: CASTSGKLEAFF.

The chain is built from TRBV6-6 and TRBJ2-6; D is unresolved. Per germline, CDR1 MNHNY and CDR2 SVGAGI (reference sequence). Trimming removed 2 bases from V and 1 base from J, with 9 bases in between. The CDR3 extends over 16 amino acids. DNA of the CDR3: TGTGCCAGCAGTTACGCAATCGCTTCTGGGGCCAACGTCCTGACTTTC. It codes for CASSYAIASGANVLTF.

The rearrangement joins TRBV19 to TRBJ1-5, with 8 bases that match TRBD1. The germline CDR1 and CDR2 sequences are LNHDA and SQIVND (reference sequence). The CDR3 contains 14 residues. The V gene end was trimmed by 3 bases and the J gene end by 6 bases; junction bases not matched to a gene: 4. CDR3 sequence reads: CASSIGQGGQPQHF. DNA for the CDR3: TGTGCCAGTAGTATCGGACAGGGTGGTCAGCCCCAGCATTTT.

This clone appeared a few times. J is TRBJ2-7 and V is TRBV30; D not certain. Trimming took off 0 bases at V and 6 bases at J, with 9 bases between the two ends. The CDR3 totals 12 residues. Germline CDR1 GTSNPN, CDR2 SVGIG (reference sequence). The CDR3 loop reads CAWSVSRVEQYF. DNA for the CDR3: TGTGCCTGGAGTGTATCCCGGGTCGAGCAGTACTTC.

Written as DNA, the CDR3 is TGCGCCAGGGTGAGGGACAGGGAACCTGGAAACACCATATATTTT. It translates to CARVRDREPGNTIYF. This rearrangement joins TRBV5-1 to TRBJ1-3; 9 nucleotides agree with TRBD1. The CDR3 runs 15 residues. V gave up 8 bases and J gave up 2 bases; unmatched junction bases: 8. Germline-derived CDR1 and CDR2 are SGHRS and YFSETQ. Variable domain in full (rest from reference TRBV5-1 and TRBJ1-3): KAGVTQTPRYLIKTRGQQVTLSCSPISGHRSVSWYQQTPGQGLQFLFEYFSETQRNKGNFPGRFSGRQFSNSRSEMNVSTLELGDSALYLCARVRDREPGNTIYFGEGSWLTVV.

The chain uses TRBV5-6 and TRBJ1-2; no reliable D call. The length of the CDR3 is 11 residues. Germline loops: CDR1 SGHDT, CDR2 YYEEEE. Trimming pared 2 bases from V and 7 bases from J, leaving 6 bases between. For the CDR3, the DNA is TGTGCCAGCAGCTTAAGCTCTGGCTACACCTTC. Amino acid sequence: CASSLSSGYTF. Full variable domain (rest looked up from reference TRBV5-6 and TRBJ1-2): DAGVTQSPTHLIKTRGQQVTLRCSPKSGHDTVSWYQQALGQGPQFIFQYYEEEERQRGNFPDRFSGHQFPNYSSELNVNALLLGDSALYLCASSLSSGYTFGSGTRLTVV.

This chain joins TRBV6-2 or TRBV6-3 and TRBJ2-3; 8 positions match TRBD2. The CDR3 has 13 residues. From germline, CDR1 is MNHEY and CDR2 SVGEGT. V was pared by 6 bases and J by 14 bases, with 13 bases of the junction left unmatched. The CDR3 region is CASSPGLAKVPYF. DNA for the CDR3: TGTGCCAGCAGCCCCGGACTAGCTAAAGTGCCGTATTTT.